Detailed here is one T cell receptor beta chain. This entry is derived from a study of control samples from healthy donors and cancer patients. TCRdb's table, derived via immunoSEQ multiplex PCR, lists solely in-frame clones and lacks some. The data contain 90,000 to 100,000 clones, roughly four fifths of them singletons. This sequence was found in a man aged 55 to 70 in good health. The sample taken for sequencing was blood.

CDR3 residues: CASSEPGGYEQYF. The CDR3 bases are TGCGCCAGCAGTGAGCCGGGGGGCTACGAGCAGTACTTC. The chain combines TRBV10-2 with TRBJ2-7, with 7 bases identical to TRBD2. Germline-derived CDR1 and CDR2 are WSHSY and SAAADI. J gave up 3 bases and V 2 bases, and 1 base lay outside the gene matches. This CDR3 is built from 13 residues.